This section outlines one T cell receptor beta chain sequence together with its context. Its antigen is as yet unknown. The CDR3 is 14 amino acids. Germline CDR1 and CDR2: LNHDA and SQIVND (reference sequence). V was pared by 5 bases and J by 9 bases, with 14 bases between. CD4+ and CD8+ T cells were sorted from PBMCs stained for CD3, CD4 and CD8. These data belong to a study of CD8+ T cells in alopecia areata. Study summary: Once tofacitinib had been taken for 6 to 18 months, 6 months off drug followed.

Overall study findings and caveats: Compared with normal scalp, lesional scalp had higher clonality and more expanded CD8+ clones. Normal skin contains resident alphabeta T cells, and these are also sequenced in scalp samples.

Following extraction, RNA underwent reverse transcription to cDNA, which served as the sequencing template. Some clones are missing from TCRdb's copy, which holds only in-frame ones; the method was immunoSEQ multiplex PCR. The repertoire consists of about 180,000 clones, with roughly 65% occurring once and the leading ten covering roughly 1.7%. The sequence was obtained from a human donor with alopecia areata. Here the sequenced sample was CD4+ T cells sorted from blood, taken at week 0. The V gene is TRBV19, the J gene TRBJ1-6; D is unclear. The CDR3 here is CASSPSGDSSPLHF. As DNA, the CDR3 is TGTGCCAGTAGTCCATCTGGGGATTCTTCACCCCTCCACTTT.